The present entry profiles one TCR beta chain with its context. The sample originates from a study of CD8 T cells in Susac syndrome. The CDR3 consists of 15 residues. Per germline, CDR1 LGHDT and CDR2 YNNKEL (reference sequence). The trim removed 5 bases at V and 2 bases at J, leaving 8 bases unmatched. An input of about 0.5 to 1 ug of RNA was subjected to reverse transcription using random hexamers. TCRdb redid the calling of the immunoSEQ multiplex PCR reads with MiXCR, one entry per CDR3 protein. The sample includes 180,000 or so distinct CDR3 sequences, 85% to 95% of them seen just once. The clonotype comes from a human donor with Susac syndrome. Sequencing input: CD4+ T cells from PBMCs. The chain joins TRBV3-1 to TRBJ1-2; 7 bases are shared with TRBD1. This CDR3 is CASSNRDSRNYGYTF. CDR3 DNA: TGTGCCAGCAGCAACCGGGACAGCCGGAACTATGGCTACACCTTC. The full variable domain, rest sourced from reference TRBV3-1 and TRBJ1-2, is DTAVSQTPKYLVTQMGNDKSIKCEQNLGHDTMYWYKQDSKKFLKIMFSYNNKELIINETVPNRFSPKSPDKAHLNLHINSLELGDSAVYFCASSNRDSRNYGYTFGSGTRLTVV.